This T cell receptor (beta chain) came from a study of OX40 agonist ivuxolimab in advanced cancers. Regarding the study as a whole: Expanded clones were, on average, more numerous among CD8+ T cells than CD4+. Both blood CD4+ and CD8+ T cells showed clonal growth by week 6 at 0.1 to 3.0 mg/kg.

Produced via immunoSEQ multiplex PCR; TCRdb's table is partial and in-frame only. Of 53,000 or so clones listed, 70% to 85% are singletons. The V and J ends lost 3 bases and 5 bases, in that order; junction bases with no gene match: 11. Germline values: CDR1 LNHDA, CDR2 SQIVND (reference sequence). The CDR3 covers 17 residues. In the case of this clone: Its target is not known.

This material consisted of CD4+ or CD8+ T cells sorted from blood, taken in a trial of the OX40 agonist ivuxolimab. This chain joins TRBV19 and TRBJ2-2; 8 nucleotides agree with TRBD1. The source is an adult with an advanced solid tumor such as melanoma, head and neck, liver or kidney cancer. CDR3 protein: CASSIDSGGVETGELFF. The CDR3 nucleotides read TGTGCCAGTAGTATCGATTCAGGGGGCGTGGAGACCGGGGAGCTGTTTTTT.